This T cell receptor beta chain derives from a study of blood T cells in healthy people across ages. Germline V lookup: CDR1 SQVTM, CDR2 ANQGSEA. V gave up 2 bases and J gave up 4 bases; unmatched junction bases: 6. There are 14 residues in the CDR3. Overall study findings and caveats: In older individuals, TCR beta diversity per million T cells was lower, falling roughly linearly with age.

Next came a second PCR, run for about 7 to 12 cycles, which used a sample-barcoded 5' primer along with a J-beta primer mix. Tags on each cDNA molecule came from a template-switch adaptor with 12 random nucleotides. TCRdb reprocessed the 5' RACE reads via MiXCR and lists one record per CDR3 protein. Of some 900,000 distinct CDR3 sequences listed, around 49% are singletons. Many counts were recorded for this clonotype. Its antigen is not known. This receptor was taken from a man aged 30 to 45 in good health. The V call is TRBV29-1, the J call TRBJ1-2, with 8 nucleotides matching TRBD1. Sequencing input: blood. For the CDR3, the DNA is TGCAGCGTTGAAAGCAGGGGGCAAGGCTATGGCTACACCTTC. This gives the protein CSVESRGQGYGYTF.